This TCR beta chain was sequenced during a study of blood T cell repertoires in COVID-19. The overall study: There were acute and convalescent COVID-19 samples, and they came from the United States, Italy and Spain. PBMCs, B-cell-depleted T cells, or T cells were the source of the cDNA or gDNA that made up the material.

Seattle enrolled patients during active infection and tracked them longitudinally. In germline, CDR1 is SGHVS, CDR2 FNYEAQ. The CDR3 has 14 residues. Trimming removed 4 bases at V and 0 bases at J, with 9 bases between. Sequenced by immunoSEQ multiplex PCR; TCRdb stores in-frame clones only, minus some. The data contain about 360,000 clones, 70% to 90% of them singletons. This receptor was identified in a woman between 55 and 75 years old with COVID-19, enrolled during active disease. Sequencing was performed on peripheral blood. The genes are TRBV7-6 and TRBJ1-1; TRBD1 is a possible D gene (6 bases). DNA for the CDR3: TGTGCCAGCAGCTCGGGACATCTGAACACTGAAGCTTTCTTT. Protein: CASSSGHLNTEAFF.